The next 22 T cell receptor beta chains were all read from a single sample in a study of control samples from healthy donors and cancer patients. Here immunoSEQ multiplex PCR was the method, and the copy in TCRdb shows in-frame clones only, minus some. The data show around 110,000 clones, over 90% seen once. The specimen was blood. These receptors were collected from a man aged 30 to 39 in good health.

The rearrangement joins TRBV5-1 to TRBJ2-3; D is possibly TRBD2 (6 bases). V was clipped by 4 bases and J by 4 bases, with 13 bases between them. Germline lookup yields CDR1 SGHRS and CDR2 YFSETQ. The CDR3 is made up of 14 amino acids. As DNA, the CDR3 is TGCGCCAGCAGCCGACCGGGGGTCTCAGATACGCAGTATTTT. Its translation is CASSRPGVSDTQYF.

CDR3 sequence: CASSSHRFSGQGGQETQYF. The CDR3 nucleotides read TGTGCCAGCAGTTCCCACCGCTTCTCCGGACAGGGGGGCCAAGAGACCCAGTACTTC. The chain is built from TRBV27 and TRBJ2-5; 10 bases map to TRBD1. CDR1 is MNHEY and CDR2 is SMNVEV in the germline V gene (reference sequence). CDR3 size: 19 residues. V lost 4 bases and J lost 1; bases outside the gene matches: 15.

J is TRBJ2-3 and V is TRBV7-3; D call uncertain. V dropped 5 bases and J dropped 4 bases, with 10 bases sitting between them. This CDR3 is built from 13 residues. Germline V gene sequence: CDR1 SGHTA, CDR2 FQGTGA. The CDR3 loop is CASSPGPPDTQYF. The CDR3, as DNA: TGTGCCAGCAGCCCCGGACCGCCAGATACGCAGTATTTT.

CDR3 loop: CASSLFSGGADTQYF. The CDR3 DNA sequence: TGTGCCAGCAGCTTATTTAGCGGCGGGGCAGATACGCAGTATTTT. The chain combines TRBV7-2 with TRBJ2-3; maybe TRBD2 (6 bases). CDR1 is SGHTA, CDR2 FQGNSA, per germline. The CDR3 loop spans 15 amino acids. V was pared by 2 bases and J by 4 bases, with 13 bases between.

The rearrangement links TRBV9 to TRBJ1-2; D gene ambiguous. Germline V gene lookup returns CDR1 SGDLS and CDR2 YYNGEE. Trimming removed 2 bases at V and 1 base at J, with 9 bases between. The CDR3 is 14 residues long. The CDR3 reads CASSVGRVNYGYTF. CDR3 DNA: TGTGCCAGCAGCGTCGGCCGGGTTAACTATGGCTACACCTTC.

The chain combines TRBV18 with TRBJ1-1, with D unclear. This CDR3 region has 16 residues. Germline V lookup: CDR1 KGHSH, CDR2 LQKENI. Between the trimmed V and J ends, which lost 2 bases and 4 bases, there was a span of 17 bases. CDR3 region: CASSPGLGSRSTEAFF. For the CDR3, the DNA is TGTGCCAGCTCACCAGGTCTGGGGTCGAGGTCCACTGAAGCTTTCTTT. The entire variable domain, with the rest obtained from reference TRBV18 and TRBJ1-1, is as follows: NAGVMQNPRHLVRRRGQEARLRCSPMKGHSHVYWYRQLPEEGLKFMVYLQKENIIDESGMPKERFSAEFPKEGPSILRIQQVVRGDSAAYFCASSPGLGSRSTEAFFGQGTRLTVV.

V gene TRBV11-2 combines with J gene TRBJ1-2; D perhaps matches TRBD1 (6 bases). Trimming took off 7 bases at V and 0 bases at J, with 15 bases between the two ends. There are 15 residues in the CDR3. CDR1 and CDR2 (germline): SGHAT, FQNNGV. CDR3 DNA: TGTGCCAGCAACCGTTGGCCAGGGGCTAACTATGGCTACACCTTC. Translation: CASNRWPGANYGYTF.

This chain links TRBV19 with TRBJ2-3; D unclear. This CDR3 is 13 amino acids long. Trimming pared 7 bases from V and 1 base from J, leaving 9 bases between. Germline CDR1 reads LNHDA; CDR2 reads SQIVND (reference sequence). CDR3 protein: CASKDPRTDTQYF. CDR3 DNA sequence: TGTGCCAGTAAGGACCCTCGCACAGATACGCAGTATTTT.

The table lists this clone with a few counts. The J gene is TRBJ1-5, the V gene TRBV6-1; weak D call: TRBD1 (6 bases). Trimming shortened V by 1 base and J by 7 bases, and 14 bases separated the two germline ends. CDR1 is MNHNS, CDR2 SASEGT, per germline. The CDR3 sequence is 15 residues long. DNA for the CDR3: TGTGCCAGCAGTGAAGTCGACAGGCCGAGCCAGCCCCAGCATTTT. This encodes CASSEVDRPSQPQHF.

The table lists this clone with a few counts. DNA of the CDR3: TGTGCCAGCAGTTCACAGGGACCCGCTGGGACACTGAAACTGTTTTTT. It specifies CASSSQGPAGTLKLFF. The J gene is TRBJ1-4, the V gene TRBV28; possible D gene TRBD1, 6 bases. Trimming took 4 bases from V and 11 from J, leaving 23 bases between them. The CDR3 has 16 amino acids. In germline, CDR1 is MDHEN, CDR2 SYDVKM.

Remarks on this clone: An end of the junction differs from the germline gene, which may be a read error. V and J are TRBV5-3 and TRBJ1-2, with D hard to call. TRBV5-3 belongs to the ORF category, with a function that is uncertain. The CDR3 totals 18 residues. The CDR3 is CVRSSPPGRPPTNYGYTF. The CDR3 coding sequence is TGTGTCAGAAGCTCCCCGCCGGGGAGGCCCCCTACTAACTATGGCTACACCTTC.

The chain is built from TRBV5-6 and TRBJ1-2; no clear D gene. Between the trimmed V and J ends, which lost 2 bases and 5 bases, there was a span of 16 bases. The CDR3 extends over 15 amino acids. Per the germline V gene, CDR1 is SGHDT and CDR2 is YYEEEE. As DNA, the CDR3 is TGTGCCAGCAGCTTCCTTAAGGGCCAGCCTTATGGCTACACCTTC. Protein sequence: CASSFLKGQPYGYTF.

V is TRBV5-1 and J is TRBJ2-5; D not resolved. CDR1 is SGHRS, CDR2 YFSETQ, per germline. Trimming removed 0 bases from V and 5 bases from J, with 8 bases in between. This CDR3 is built from 13 residues. The CDR3 region has the DNA TGCGCCAGCAGCTTGGGAAGTGGCGAGACCCAGTACTTC. Translation gives CASSLGSGETQYF.

The chain joins TRBV10-3 to TRBJ1-6; maybe TRBD1 (5 bases). Trimming shortened V by 3 bases and J by 7 bases, and 13 bases separated the two germline ends. This CDR3 contains 15 residues. CDR1 ENHRY and CDR2 SYGVKD come from the germline V gene. CDR3 residues: CAISDADSSNSPLHF. CDR3 DNA sequence: TGTGCCATCAGTGATGCCGACAGTTCGAATTCACCCCTCCACTTT.

The chain has TRBV7-2 and TRBJ2-5, with D possibly TRBD2 on 5 matching bases. CDR1 is SGHTA and CDR2 is FQGNSA in the germline V gene. V dropped 4 bases and J dropped 9 bases, with 15 bases sitting between them. The length of the CDR3 is 13 residues. The CDR3 here is CASSSTGGRAQYF. As DNA, the CDR3 is TGTGCCAGCAGCTCCACCGGCGGGCGGGCCCAGTACTTC.

This clone was detected only once. The V gene is TRBV27, the J gene TRBJ1-5; 7 nucleotides match TRBD1. The length of the CDR3 is 14 residues. CDR1 is MNHEY and CDR2 is SMNVEV in the germline V gene (reference sequence). V dropped 2 bases and J dropped 7; count of bases not matched to a gene: 5. The DNA for the CDR3 is TGTGCCAGCAGTTTACACCCCAGGGGGCAGCCCCAGCATTTT. Its protein product is CASSLHPRGQPQHF.

J is TRBJ1-1 and V is TRBV28, with 9 bases aligning to TRBD1. Germline V gene data show CDR1 as MDHEN and CDR2 as SYDVKM. This CDR3 comprises 14 residues. The J segment lost 1 base and the V segment lost 7 bases, leaving 4 bases of the junction unmatched. CDR3 in amino acids: CASTLGQGNTEAFF. The CDR3 nucleotides are TGTGCCAGCACCCTGGGACAGGGGAACACTGAAGCTTTCTTT.

The chain links TRBV24-1 to TRBJ2-5; the D is unclear. CDR1 KGHDR and CDR2 SFDVKD come from the germline V gene. CDR3 length: 13 residues. Trimming removed 4 bases at V and 4 bases at J, with 9 bases between. The CDR3, as DNA: TGTGCCACCAGTGACCAAGGTGGAGAGACCCAGTACTTC. Encoded protein: CATSDQGGETQYF.

In DNA, the CDR3 is TGCGCCAGCAGCCCAACACCGGTGGGCTATGGCTACACCTTC. This translates into CASSPTPVGYGYTF. The chain couples TRBV4-1 to TRBJ1-2; D gene ambiguous. CDR3 length: 14 amino acids. CDR1 is MGHRA and CDR2 is YSYEKL in the germline V gene. Trimming stripped 4 bases from V and 4 bases from J, with 13 bases between.

The chain recombines TRBV29-1 with TRBJ1-4; no firm D call. Germline V CDR1 and CDR2: SQVTM, ANQGSEA. CDR3 length: 13 residues. The V end lost 5 bases, the J end lost 2 bases, and 9 bases lay between the germline ends. The CDR3 region is CSVIGRTNEKLFF. CDR3 nucleotide sequence: TGCAGCGTTATAGGGAGGACTAATGAAAAACTGTTTTTT.

This rearrangement joins TRBV7-9 to TRBJ1-5; 8 bases are shared with TRBD1. The V segment lost 4 bases and the J segment 0 bases; nucleotides outside the gene matches: 8. CDR1 and CDR2 (germline): SEHNR, FQNEAQ (reference sequence). This CDR3 has 17 residues. The DNA for the CDR3 is TGTGCCAGCAGCTCCGCCGGACAGGGTCCTAGCAATCAGCCCCAGCATTTT. Its translation is CASSSAGQGPSNQPQHF.

This clone was recorded once. The chain combines TRBV5-4 with TRBJ1-2; tentatively, D is TRBD1 (6 bases). CDR1 and CDR2 (germline): SGHNT, YYREEE (reference sequence). V shed 1 base and J shed 5 bases, with 21 bases lying between them. The CDR3 is 17 residues long. The CDR3 nucleotides are TGTGCCAGCAGCTTGTTAGGAGGGGGGGAATCCCAGTATGGCTACACCTTC. Its translation is CASSLLGGGESQYGYTF.